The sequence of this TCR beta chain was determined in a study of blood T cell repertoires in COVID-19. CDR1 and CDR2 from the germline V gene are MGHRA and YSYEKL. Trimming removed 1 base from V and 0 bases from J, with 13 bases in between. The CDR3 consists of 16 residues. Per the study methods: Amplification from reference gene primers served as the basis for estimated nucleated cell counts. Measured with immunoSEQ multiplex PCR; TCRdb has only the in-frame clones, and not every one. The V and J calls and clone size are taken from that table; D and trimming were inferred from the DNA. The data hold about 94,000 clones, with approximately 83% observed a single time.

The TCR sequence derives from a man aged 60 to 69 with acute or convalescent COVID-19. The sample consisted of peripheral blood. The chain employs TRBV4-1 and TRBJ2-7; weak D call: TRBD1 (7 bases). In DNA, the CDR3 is TGCGCCAGCAGCCAAGCGGCAGGGGGGTCCTCCTACGAGCAGTACTTC. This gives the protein CASSQAAGGSSYEQYF.